The rows below give T cell receptor beta chains drawn from one sample of a study of T cells in tumors and immune-related adverse events. Method: immunoSEQ multiplex PCR; TCRdb's copy keeps in-frame clones and lacks some. The data show around 10,000 clones, just under 95% seen once. Sequenced material: lymph node tissue, taken from a patient treated with anti-PD-1 therapy. The receptors were gathered from a female donor with metastatic renal cell carcinoma. Both conserved end residues are part of each CDR3. Each record gives: J gene, clone size, V gene, D gene, CDR3 protein, CDR3 DNA. D genes are given only for firm matches. A clone size is listed for some rows: how often the clone was seen (once, few, many), or a class if it is expanded.

TRBJ1-2,-,TRBV12-2,-,CASRLEWTGGYTF,TGTGCAAGTCGCTTAGAATGGACCGGTGGCTACACCTTC
TRBJ2-5,-,TRBV6-6,TRBD2,CAISLAGGRETQYF,TGTGCCATATCGCTAGCGGGGGGGAGGGAGACCCAGTACTTC
TRBJ2-5,-,TRBV4-2,-,CASSQVSGEDQETQYF,TGTGCCAGCAGCCAAGTCTCGGGGGAGGACCAAGAGACCCAGTACTTC
TRBJ2-3,-,TRBV5-1,-,CASSLYSPKDTQYF,TGCGCCAGCAGCTTGTATAGCCCAAAAGATACGCAGTATTTT
TRBJ1-5,-,TRBV19,TRBD1,CASNLQGANQPQHF,TGTGCCAGTAACTTACAGGGGGCAAATCAGCCCCAGCATTTT
TRBJ2-3,-,TRBV10-1,-,CASSSGTSKDTQYF,TGCGCCAGCAGCTCCGGGACAAGTAAAGATACGCAGTATTTT
TRBJ2-7,-,TRBV6-5,TRBD2,CASSKVAGGGSEQYF,TGTGCCAGCAGTAAAGTAGCGGGAGGGGGTTCCGAGCAGTACTTC
TRBJ1-1,-,TRBV10-3,-,CAISVTNNEAEAFF,TGTGCCATCAGTGTGACAAATAACGAGGCTGAAGCTTTCTTT
TRBJ1-5,few,TRBV6-5,-,CASSPRGRDQPQHF,TGTGCCAGCAGTCCCAGGGGCCGGGATCAGCCCCAGCATTTT
TRBJ2-7,-,TRBV6-5,TRBD2,CASTAGGTSYYEQYF,TGTGCCAGCACCGCCGGTGGGACTAGTTACTACGAGCAGTACTTC
TRBJ1-4,-,TRBV11-2,-,CASSLMGAEDEKLFF,TGTGCCAGCAGCCTCATGGGGGCAGAGGATGAAAAACTGTTTTTT
TRBJ1-2,-,TRBV11-3,-,CASSVDSTYGYTF,TGTGCCAGCAGCGTGGACAGTACTTATGGCTACACCTTC
TRBJ2-7,-,TRBV19,-,CASSISGPSYEQYF,TGTGCCAGTAGTATTTCAGGGCCTAGCTACGAGCAGTACTTC
TRBJ1-2,-,TRBV7-9,TRBD1,CASRGQGAYGYTF,TGTGCCAGCAGAGGACAGGGGGCCTATGGCTACACCTTC
TRBJ1-3,-,TRBV9,-,CASSVGGRNTIYF,TGTGCCAGCAGCGTAGGTGGGAGAAACACCATATATTTT
TRBJ2-7,-,TRBV18,-,CASSPPGYEQYF,TGTGCCAGCTCACCCCCGGGATACGAGCAGTACTTC
TRBJ1-2,-,TRBV15,TRBD1,CATSRDFGQGEIYGYTF,TGTGCCACCAGCAGAGATTTCGGACAGGGCGAAATCTATGGCTACACCTTC
TRBJ1-2,-,TRBV10-3,-,CAISESRQAFYGYTF,TGTGCCATCAGTGAGTCGCGACAGGCGTTCTATGGCTACACCTTC
TRBJ1-6,-,TRBV18,TRBD1,CASSPITGGDSPLHF,TGTGCCAGCTCGCCAATTACAGGGGGAGATTCACCCCTCCACTTT
TRBJ1-5,once,TRBV19,-,CASNPLDGNQPQHF,TGTGCCAGTAACCCCCTGGACGGCAATCAGCCCCAGCATTTT
TRBJ1-4,-,TRBV4-2,TRBD1,CASSQGQGAREKLFF,TGTGCCAGCAGCCAAGGACAGGGGGCCCGTGAAAAACTGTTTTTT
TRBJ2-7,-,TRBV10-3,TRBD1,CAIRLGTGTTYEQYF,TGTGCCATCAGGCTCGGGACAGGGACGACCTACGAGCAGTACTTC
TRBJ1-5,once,TRBV7-9,-,CASSKRDGGPYSNQPQHF,TGTGCCAGCAGCAAACGGGACGGAGGGCCGTATAGCAATCAGCCCCAGCATTTT
TRBJ2-7,-,TRBV11-1,TRBD1,CASSLDRGNEQYF,TGTGCCAGCAGCCTTGACAGGGGCAACGAGCAGTACTTC
TRBJ2-3,-,TRBV5-1,TRBD2,CASSSGTSGKTDTQYF,TGCGCCAGCAGCTCTGGGACTAGCGGGAAAACAGATACGCAGTATTTT
TRBJ2-7,-,TRBV6-1,TRBD1,CATDRVFYEQYF,TGTGCCACGGACAGGGTGTTTTACGAGCAGTACTTC
TRBJ2-7,-,TRBV27,TRBD2,CASSLMLAGTYEQYF,TGTGCCAGCAGTTTAATGCTAGCGGGAACCTACGAGCAGTACTTC